Listed below are T cell receptor beta chains from one sample, sequenced in a study of blood T cell repertoires in COVID-19. The method was immunoSEQ multiplex PCR; TCRdb's version includes in-frame clones alone and lacks a portion of them. The sample lists tens of thousands of clones; more than 70% were seen once. The sequencing input was peripheral blood. These TCRs come from a man in his fifties or sixties with active COVID-19. CDR3s include the opening cysteine and the closing phenylalanine or tryptophan. D genes are given only for firm matches.

TRBJ2-3	-	TRBV15	CATSSGGTDTQYF	TGTGCCACCAGCAGCGGGGGCACAGATACGCAGTATTTT
TRBJ2-2	-	TRBV19	CASSQRWNTGELFF	TGTGCCAGTAGCCAGAGGTGGAACACCGGGGAGCTGTTTTTT
TRBJ1-6	TRBD1	TRBV27	CASRPTNTGGYYNSPLHF	TGTGCCAGCAGGCCAACAAATACAGGGGGCTACTATAATTCACCCCTCCACTTT
TRBJ1-1	-	TRBV7-2	CASRLRGLNTEAFF	TGTGCCAGCCGCCTGCGGGGGCTTAACACTGAAGCTTTCTTT
TRBJ2-1	-	TRBV7-9	CASSLEALREQFF	TGTGCCAGCAGCTTAGAGGCCTTGAGGGAGCAGTTCTTC
TRBJ2-5	TRBD2	TRBV19	CASSTESGRASETQYF	TGTGCCAGTAGTACCGAGAGCGGGAGGGCATCAGAGACCCAGTACTTC
TRBJ2-1	TRBD2	TRBV6-6	CASSTGLAGTNEQFF	TGTGCCAGCAGCACCGGACTAGCGGGCACGAATGAGCAGTTCTTC
TRBJ2-7	TRBD1	TRBV7-8	CASSVQGVISYEQYF	TGTGCCAGCAGCGTCCAGGGGGTAATTTCCTACGAGCAGTACTTC
TRBJ1-4	-	TRBV7-6	CASSQQGLLEKLFF	TGTGCCAGCAGCCAACAGGGATTGCTTGAAAAACTGTTTTTT
TRBJ1-4	TRBD1	TRBV6-5	CASSYSGTEYEKLFF	TGTGCCAGCAGTTACTCGGGGACAGAGTATGAAAAACTGTTTTTT
TRBJ2-7	-	TRBV29-1	CSVESGSYEQYF	TGCAGCGTTGAGTCGGGTTCCTACGAGCAGTACTTC
TRBJ2-1	TRBD1	TRBV9	CASSVGGGRGYNEQFF	TGTGCCAGCAGCGTAGGAGGGGGCAGGGGCTACAATGAGCAGTTCTTC
TRBJ2-1	-	TRBV20-1	CSASNSRGPRHEQFF	TGCAGTGCTAGTAATTCGCGGGGGCCAAGGCATGAGCAGTTCTTC
TRBJ2-2	-	TRBV6-5	CASSYPSGTRTGELFF	TGTGCCAGCAGTTACCCCTCAGGGACAAGGACCGGGGAGCTGTTTTTT
TRBJ2-2	TRBD1	TRBV2	CASSSDRGRGDGELFF	TGTGCCAGCAGTTCGGACAGGGGGCGGGGAGACGGGGAGCTGTTTTTT
TRBJ2-5	TRBD1	TRBV7-8	CASSSRGLWETQYF	TGTGCCAGCAGCTCCAGGGGGCTGTGGGAGACCCAGTACTTC
TRBJ1-1	-	TRBV19	CASRRMNTEAFF	TGTGCCAGTAGGAGGATGAACACTGAAGCTTTCTTT
TRBJ2-6	-	TRBV27	CASSPFQGRGANVLTF	TGTGCCAGCAGTCCCTTCCAGGGCAGGGGGGCCAACGTCCTGACTTTC
TRBJ1-5	-	TRBV19	CASSILPAGQQPQHF	TGTGCCAGTAGTATACTCCCGGCAGGGCAACAGCCCCAGCATTTT
TRBJ1-5	-	TRBV2	CASSGQSSQPQHF	TGTGCCAGCAGTGGACAGTCCAGTCAGCCCCAGCATTTT
TRBJ2-1	TRBD2	TRBV6-5	CASSSGTSGSWEQFF	TGTGCCAGCAGCTCCGGGACTAGCGGGAGCTGGGAGCAGTTCTTC
TRBJ1-2	-	TRBV7-3	CASSLYAGDYGYTF	TGTGCCAGCAGCTTGTATGCCGGGGACTATGGCTACACCTTC
TRBJ2-2	-	TRBV11-2	CASSLLGGRTTGELFF	TGTGCCAGCAGCTTGTTGGGGGGGCGAACCACCGGGGAGCTGTTTTTT
TRBJ2-3	TRBD2	TRBV4-1	CASSQVGTSGSTDTQYF	TGCGCCAGCAGCCAAGTGGGGACTAGCGGTAGCACAGATACGCAGTATTTT
TRBJ1-2	TRBD1	TRBV2	CASREDRPAGYGYTF	TGTGCCAGCAGGGAGGACAGGCCAGCGGGCTATGGCTACACCTTC